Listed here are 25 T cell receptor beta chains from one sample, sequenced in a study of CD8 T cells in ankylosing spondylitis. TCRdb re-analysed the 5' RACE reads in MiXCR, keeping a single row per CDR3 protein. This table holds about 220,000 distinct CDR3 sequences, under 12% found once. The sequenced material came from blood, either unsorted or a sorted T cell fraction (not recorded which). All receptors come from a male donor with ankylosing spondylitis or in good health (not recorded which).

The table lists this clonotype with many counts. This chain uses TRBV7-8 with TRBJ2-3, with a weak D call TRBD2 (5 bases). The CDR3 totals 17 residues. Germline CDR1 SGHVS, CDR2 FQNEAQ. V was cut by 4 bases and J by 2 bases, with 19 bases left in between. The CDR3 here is CASSSLGGFLLTDTQYF. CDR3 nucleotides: TGTGCCAGCAGCTCATTAGGCGGGTTCCTCCTCACAGATACGCAGTATTTT.

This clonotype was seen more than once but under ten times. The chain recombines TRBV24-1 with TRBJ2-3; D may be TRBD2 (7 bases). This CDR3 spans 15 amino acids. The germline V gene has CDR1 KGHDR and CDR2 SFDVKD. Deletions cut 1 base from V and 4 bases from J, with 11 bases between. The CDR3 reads CATSDFGGHADTQYF. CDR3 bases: TGTGCCACCAGTGATTTCGGGGGGCACGCAGATACGCAGTATTTT.

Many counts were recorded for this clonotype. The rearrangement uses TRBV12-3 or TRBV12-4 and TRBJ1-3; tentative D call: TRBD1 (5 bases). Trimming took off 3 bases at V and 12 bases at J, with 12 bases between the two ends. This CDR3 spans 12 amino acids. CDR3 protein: CASSFEGTDIYF. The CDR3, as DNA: TGTGCCAGCAGTTTTGAGGGGACGGACATATATTTT.

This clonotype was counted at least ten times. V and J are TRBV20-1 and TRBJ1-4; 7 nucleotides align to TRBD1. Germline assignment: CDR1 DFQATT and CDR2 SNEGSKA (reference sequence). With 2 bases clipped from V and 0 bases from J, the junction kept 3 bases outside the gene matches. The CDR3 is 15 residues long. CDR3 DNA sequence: TGCAGTGCTAGACAGGGGGGTGCAACTAATGAAAAACTGTTTTTT. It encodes CSARQGGATNEKLFF.

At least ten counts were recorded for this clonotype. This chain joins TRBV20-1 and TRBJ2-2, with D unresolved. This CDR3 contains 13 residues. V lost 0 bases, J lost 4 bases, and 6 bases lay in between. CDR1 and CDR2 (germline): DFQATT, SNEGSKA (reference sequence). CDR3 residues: CSARDLPTGELFF. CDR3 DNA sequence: TGCAGTGCTAGAGATCTTCCCACCGGGGAGCTGTTTTTT.

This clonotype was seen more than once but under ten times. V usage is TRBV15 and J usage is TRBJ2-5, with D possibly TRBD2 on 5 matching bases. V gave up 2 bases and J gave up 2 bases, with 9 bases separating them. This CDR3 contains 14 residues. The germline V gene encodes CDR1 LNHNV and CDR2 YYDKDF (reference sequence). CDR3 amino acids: CATSRRGKQETQYF. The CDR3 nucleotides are TGTGCCACCAGCAGACGGGGTAAACAAGAGACCCAGTACTTC.

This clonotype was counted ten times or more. The CDR3: CASSEVTEGYGYTF. In nucleotides, the CDR3 is TGTGCCAGCAGTGAAGTGACAGAGGGGTATGGCTACACCTTC. The chain couples TRBV6-1 to TRBJ1-2; a weak D match, TRBD1 (5 bases). Trimming left V 1 base short and J 5 bases short, with 11 bases between. CDR1 MNHNS and CDR2 SASEGT come from the germline V gene. CDR3 length: 14 amino acids.

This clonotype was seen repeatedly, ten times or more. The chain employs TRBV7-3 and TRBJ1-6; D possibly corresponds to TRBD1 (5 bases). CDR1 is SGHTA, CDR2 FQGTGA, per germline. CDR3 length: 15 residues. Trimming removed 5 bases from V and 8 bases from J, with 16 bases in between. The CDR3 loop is CASSPRQPFDSPLHF. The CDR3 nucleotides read TGTGCCAGCAGCCCAAGACAGCCCTTCGATTCACCCCTCCACTTT.

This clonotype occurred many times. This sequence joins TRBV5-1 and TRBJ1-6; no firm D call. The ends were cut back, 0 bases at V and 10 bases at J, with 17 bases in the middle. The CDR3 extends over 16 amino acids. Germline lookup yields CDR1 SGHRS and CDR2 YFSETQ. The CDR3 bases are TGCGCCAGCAGCTTGGAATCGGTTCCGCTTAAATCACCCCTCCACTTT. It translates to CASSLESVPLKSPLHF. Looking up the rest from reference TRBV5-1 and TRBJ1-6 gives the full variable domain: KAGVTQTPRYLIKTRGQQVTLSCSPISGHRSVSWYQQTPGQGLQFLFEYFSETQRNKGNFPGRFSGRQFSNSRSEMNVSTLELGDSALYLCASSLESVPLKSPLHFGNGTRLTVT.

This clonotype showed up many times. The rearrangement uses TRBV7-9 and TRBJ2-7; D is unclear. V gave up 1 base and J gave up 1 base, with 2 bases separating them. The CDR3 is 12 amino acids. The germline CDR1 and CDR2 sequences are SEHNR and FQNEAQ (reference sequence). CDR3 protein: CASSLESYEQYF. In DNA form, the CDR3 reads TGTGCCAGCAGCTTAGAATCCTACGAGCAGTACTTC.

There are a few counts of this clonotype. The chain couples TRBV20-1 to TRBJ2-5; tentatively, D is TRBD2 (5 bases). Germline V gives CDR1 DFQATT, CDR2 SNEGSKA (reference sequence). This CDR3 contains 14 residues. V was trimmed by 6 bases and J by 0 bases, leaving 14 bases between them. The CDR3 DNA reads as TGCAGTGCACAAAGTCCGGGAAACCAAGAGACCCAGTACTTC. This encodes CSAQSPGNQETQYF.

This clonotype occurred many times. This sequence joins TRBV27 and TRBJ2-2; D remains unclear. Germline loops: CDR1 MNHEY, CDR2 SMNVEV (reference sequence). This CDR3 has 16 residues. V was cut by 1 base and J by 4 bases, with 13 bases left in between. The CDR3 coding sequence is TGTGCCAGCAGTTTATTCACTGCCTCGAGCACCGGGGAGCTGTTTTTT. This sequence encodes CASSLFTASSTGELFF.

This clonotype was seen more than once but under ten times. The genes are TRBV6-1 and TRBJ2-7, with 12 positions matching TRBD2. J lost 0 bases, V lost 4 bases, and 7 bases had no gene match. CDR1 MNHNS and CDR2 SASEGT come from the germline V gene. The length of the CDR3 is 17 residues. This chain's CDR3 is CASSVPGTSGYSYEQYF. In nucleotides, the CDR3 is TGTGCCAGCAGTGTCCCAGGGACTAGCGGGTACTCCTACGAGCAGTACTTC.

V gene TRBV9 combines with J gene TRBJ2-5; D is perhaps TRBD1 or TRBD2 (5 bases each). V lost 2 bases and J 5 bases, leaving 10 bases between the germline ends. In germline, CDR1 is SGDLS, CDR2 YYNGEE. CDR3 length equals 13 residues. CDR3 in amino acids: CASSVGGVETQYF. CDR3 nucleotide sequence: TGTGCCAGCAGCGTTGGGGGAGTTGAGACCCAGTACTTC.

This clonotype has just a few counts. The CDR3 sequence is CASSGGARWIDEQYF. CDR3 bases: TGTGCCAGCAGCGGCGGGGCTCGGTGGATTGACGAGCAGTACTTC. This sequence joins TRBV3-1 and TRBJ2-7; weak D call: TRBD2 (6 bases). Germline V gene lookup returns CDR1 LGHDT and CDR2 YNNKEL (reference sequence). CDR3 length equals 15 residues. Trimming cost V 5 bases and J 5 bases, with 19 bases left between them.

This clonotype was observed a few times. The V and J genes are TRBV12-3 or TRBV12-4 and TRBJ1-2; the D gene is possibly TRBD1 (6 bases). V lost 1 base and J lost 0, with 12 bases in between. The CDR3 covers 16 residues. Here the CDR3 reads CASSLGAGEANYGYTF. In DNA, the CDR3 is TGTGCCAGCAGTTTAGGGGCAGGGGAAGCTAACTATGGCTACACCTTC.

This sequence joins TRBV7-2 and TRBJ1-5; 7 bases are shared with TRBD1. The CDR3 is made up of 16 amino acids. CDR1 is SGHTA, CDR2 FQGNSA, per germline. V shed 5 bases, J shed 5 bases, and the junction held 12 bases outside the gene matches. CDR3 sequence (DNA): TGTGCCAGCAGCGCCGGCGGGACAGCTCGGTATCAGCCCCAGCATTTT. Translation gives CASSAGGTARYQPQHF.

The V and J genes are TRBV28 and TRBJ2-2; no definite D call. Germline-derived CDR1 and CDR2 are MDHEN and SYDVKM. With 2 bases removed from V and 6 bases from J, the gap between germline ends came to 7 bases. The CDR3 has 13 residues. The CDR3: CASSLASPGELFF. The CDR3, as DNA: TGTGCCAGCAGTTTAGCCTCACCCGGGGAGCTGTTTTTT. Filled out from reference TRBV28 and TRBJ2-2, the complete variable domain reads DVKVTQSSRYLVKRTGEKVFLECVQDMDHENMFWYRQDPGLGLRLIYFSYDVKMKEKGDIPEGYSVSREKKERFSLILESASTNQTSMYLCASSLASPGELFFGEGSRLTVL.

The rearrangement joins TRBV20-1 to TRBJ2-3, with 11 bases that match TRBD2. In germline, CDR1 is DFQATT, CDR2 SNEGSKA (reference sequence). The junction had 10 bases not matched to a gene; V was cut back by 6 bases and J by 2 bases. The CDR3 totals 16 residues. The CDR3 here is CSATPLTSGATDTQYF. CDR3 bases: TGCAGTGCCACACCCCTGACTAGCGGGGCCACAGATACGCAGTATTTT.

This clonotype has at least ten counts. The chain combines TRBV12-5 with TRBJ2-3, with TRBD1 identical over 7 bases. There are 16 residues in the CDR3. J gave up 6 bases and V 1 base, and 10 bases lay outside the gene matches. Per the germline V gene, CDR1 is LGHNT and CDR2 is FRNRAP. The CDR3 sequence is CASGLATGTVKDTQYF. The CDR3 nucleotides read TGTGCTAGTGGTTTGGCAACCGGGACAGTAAAGGATACGCAGTATTTT.

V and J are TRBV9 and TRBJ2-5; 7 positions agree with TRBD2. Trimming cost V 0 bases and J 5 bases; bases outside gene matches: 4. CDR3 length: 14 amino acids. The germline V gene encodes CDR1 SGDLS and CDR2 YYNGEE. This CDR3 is CASSVEPAGETQYF. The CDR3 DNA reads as TGTGCCAGCAGCGTAGAACCAGCGGGGGAGACCCAGTACTTC.

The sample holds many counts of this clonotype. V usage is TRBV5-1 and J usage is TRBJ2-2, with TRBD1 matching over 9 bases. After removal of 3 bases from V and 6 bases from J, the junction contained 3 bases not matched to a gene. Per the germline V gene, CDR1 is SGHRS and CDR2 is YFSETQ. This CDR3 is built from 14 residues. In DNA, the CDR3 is TGCGCCAGCAGCTGGACAGGGGTGGCCGGGGAGCTGTTTTTT. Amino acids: CASSWTGVAGELFF.

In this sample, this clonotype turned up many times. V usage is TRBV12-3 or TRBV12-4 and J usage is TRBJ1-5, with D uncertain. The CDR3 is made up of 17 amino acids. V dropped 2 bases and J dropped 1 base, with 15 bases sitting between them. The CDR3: CASSLYPILGSNQPQHF. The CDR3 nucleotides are TGTGCCAGCAGTTTATACCCTATTTTGGGGAGCAATCAGCCCCAGCATTTT.

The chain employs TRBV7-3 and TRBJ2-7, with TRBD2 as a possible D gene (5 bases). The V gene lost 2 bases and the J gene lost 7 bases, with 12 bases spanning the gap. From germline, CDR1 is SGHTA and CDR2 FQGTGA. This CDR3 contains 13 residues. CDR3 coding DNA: TGTGCCAGCAGCTTAGTGCCGGAGGCGGAGCAGTACTTC. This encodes CASSLVPEAEQYF. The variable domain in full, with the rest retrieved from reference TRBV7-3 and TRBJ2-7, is GAGVSQTPSNKVTEKGKYVELRCDPISGHTALYWYRQSLGQGPEFLIYFQGTGAADDSGLPNDRFFAVRPEGSVSTLKIQRTERGDSAVYLCASSLVPEAEQYFGPGTRLTVT.

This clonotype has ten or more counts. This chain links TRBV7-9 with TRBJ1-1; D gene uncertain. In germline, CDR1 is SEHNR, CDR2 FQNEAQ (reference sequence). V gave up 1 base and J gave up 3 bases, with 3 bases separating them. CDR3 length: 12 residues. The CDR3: CASSLVDTEAFF. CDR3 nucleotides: TGTGCCAGCAGCTTAGTCGACACTGAAGCTTTCTTT.